The rows below give T cell receptor beta chains drawn from one sample of a study of blood T cell repertoires in COVID-19. The table came from immunoSEQ multiplex PCR; TCRdb's copy has only in-frame clones and leaves some out. Among about 60,000 clones, around 73% were seen once, and the ten largest hold 10% to 15%. Input material: peripheral blood. All receptors come from a man older than 75 with acute or convalescent COVID-19. CDR3s include the opening cysteine and the closing phenylalanine or tryptophan. Each record gives: J gene, V gene, clone size, CDR3 protein. The size entry is marked missing in some rows and otherwise reads once, few, many or a size class.

j_gene: TRBJ1-1; v_gene: TRBV11-3; abundance: .; CDR3aa: CASSPRQGMYTEAFF
j_gene: TRBJ2-3; v_gene: TRBV19; abundance: .; CDR3aa: CASSTQGGHTDTQYF
j_gene: TRBJ2-2; v_gene: TRBV7-6; abundance: .; CDR3aa: CASSSSPTGDTGELFF
j_gene: TRBJ1-2; v_gene: TRBV7-9; abundance: .; CDR3aa: CASSLEGRIYGYTF
j_gene: TRBJ2-3; v_gene: TRBV18; abundance: .; CDR3aa: CASSTGAGAGTDTQYF
j_gene: TRBJ1-5; v_gene: TRBV9; abundance: .; CDR3aa: CASSRGVGNQPQHF
j_gene: TRBJ1-1; v_gene: TRBV19; abundance: once; CDR3aa: CASTMGATEAFF
j_gene: TRBJ2-5; v_gene: TRBV2; abundance: .; CDR3aa: CASGPQETQYF
j_gene: TRBJ1-5; v_gene: TRBV19; abundance: once; CDR3aa: CASSIRVSNQPQHF
j_gene: TRBJ1-1; v_gene: TRBV7-9; abundance: .; CDR3aa: CASSLRDNSNTEAFF
j_gene: TRBJ1-2; v_gene: TRBV6-5; abundance: .; CDR3aa: CASRSRQGSGYTF
j_gene: TRBJ2-1; v_gene: TRBV6-5; abundance: medium-sized; CDR3aa: CASIGSSYNEQFF
j_gene: TRBJ2-1; v_gene: TRBV7-8; abundance: .; CDR3aa: CASSPRAGSREQFF
j_gene: TRBJ2-2; v_gene: TRBV15; abundance: .; CDR3aa: CATTQGGANTGELFF
j_gene: TRBJ2-5; v_gene: TRBV19; abundance: .; CDR3aa: CASSDSIGGAGETQYF
j_gene: TRBJ2-2; v_gene: TRBV5-6; abundance: once; CDR3aa: CASSTDRVTGELFF
j_gene: TRBJ2-6; v_gene: TRBV5-1; abundance: .; CDR3aa: CASSSGGNGANVLTF
j_gene: TRBJ2-5; v_gene: TRBV24-1; abundance: .; CDR3aa: CATSDGDRGYQETQYF
j_gene: TRBJ2-7; v_gene: TRBV6-5; abundance: few; CDR3aa: CASRIAPGLSYEQYF
j_gene: TRBJ2-2; v_gene: TRBV5-6; abundance: .; CDR3aa: CASSFWDRGTGELFF
j_gene: TRBJ2-6; v_gene: TRBV18; abundance: .; CDR3aa: CASSRYNGHQAGANVLTF
j_gene: TRBJ1-2; v_gene: TRBV6-5; abundance: .; CDR3aa: CASSYWGGEGVDGYTF
j_gene: TRBJ2-3; v_gene: TRBV24-1; abundance: .; CDR3aa: CATSDLFSGRDTDTQYF
j_gene: TRBJ2-1; v_gene: TRBV5-4; abundance: .; CDR3aa: CASSLDAGREQFF